One sample yielded the 22 T cell receptor beta chains listed below, sequenced in a study of tumor-infiltrating lymphocytes in localized non-small cell lung cancer. The data were produced by immunoSEQ multiplex PCR, yet TCRdb's version contains in-frame clones alone and is incomplete. The sample has 11,000 to 15,000 clones; 55% to 70% are singletons. Material for sequencing was uninvolved lung tissue not adjacent to the tumor. The receptors here all came from a human donor with non-small cell lung cancer.

The genes are TRBV6-1 and TRBJ2-1, with D possibly TRBD1 on 5 matching bases. Germline V gives CDR1 MNHNS, CDR2 SASEGT. Trimming removed 3 bases at V and 11 bases at J, with 14 bases between. There are 13 residues in the CDR3. The CDR3 region is CASSEDNGAKQFF. CDR3 nucleotides: TGTGCCAGCAGTGAGGACAATGGGGCGAAGCAGTTCTTC.

V and J are TRBV28 and TRBJ1-3; 8 positions match TRBD1. CDR1 is MDHEN and CDR2 is SYDVKM in the germline V gene. The V segment lost 3 bases and the J segment 4 bases; nucleotides outside the gene matches: 5. This CDR3 comprises 15 residues. For the CDR3, the DNA is TGTGCCAGCAGTTTGGACAGGGCCAGGGGAAACACCATATATTTT. This gives the protein CASSLDRARGNTIYF.

This clone is medium-sized by share. Other DNA sequences within the sample encode an identical CDR3. This chain joins TRBV10-3 and TRBJ1-5; D gene uncertain. The CDR3 contains 15 residues. Germline V gene sequence: CDR1 ENHRY, CDR2 SYGVKD. V shed 3 bases and J shed 0 bases, with 9 bases lying between them. The CDR3 DNA is TGTGCCATCAGTGAAGGGCGGAATAGCAATCAGCCCCAGCATTTT. It specifies CAISEGRNSNQPQHF.

V gene TRBV15 combines with J gene TRBJ2-5, with 8 nucleotides matching TRBD1. Germline lookup yields CDR1 LNHNV and CDR2 YYDKDF (reference sequence). The length of the CDR3 is 13 residues. V lost 6 bases, J lost 5 bases, and 5 bases stayed unmatched. CDR3 DNA: TGTGCCACCAGACAGGGGGGTGTTGAGACCCAGTACTTC. Protein: CATRQGGVETQYF.

The chain employs TRBV9 and TRBJ1-1, with D unresolved. V was pared by 3 bases and J by 7 bases, with 16 bases between. This CDR3 contains 14 residues. CDR1 SGDLS and CDR2 YYNGEE come from the germline V gene. The CDR3 bases are TGTGCCAGCAGCGAGGCCCTGGGATTTGGTGAAGCTTTCTTT. Translating gives CASSEALGFGEAFF.

The CDR3 sequence is CSARSTDTQYF. The CDR3 DNA follows: TGCAGTGCTAGGAGCACAGATACGCAGTATTTT. The rearrangement links TRBV20-1 to TRBJ2-3; D gene ambiguous. V gave up 3 bases and J gave up 0 bases, with 1 base separating them. The CDR3 consists of 11 residues. In germline, CDR1 is DFQATT, CDR2 SNEGSKA (reference sequence).

This rearrangement joins TRBV28 to TRBJ2-4; no clear D gene. Germline CDR1 reads MDHEN; CDR2 reads SYDVKM. Trimming shortened V by 7 bases and J by 0 bases, and 16 bases separated the two germline ends. The CDR3 loop spans 16 amino acids. The chain's CDR3 is CASTTRQVVAKNIQYF. The CDR3 coding sequence is TGTGCCAGCACTACACGGCAGGTGGTAGCCAAAAACATTCAGTACTTC.

V is TRBV30 and J is TRBJ1-6, with D uncertain. Germline V gene data show CDR1 as GTSNPN and CDR2 as SVGIG (reference sequence). CDR3 size: 14 residues. V was pared by 2 bases and J by 4 bases, with 9 bases between. The CDR3 coding sequence is TGTGCCTGGAGTCTTTCCAGGTATAATTCACCCCTCCACTTT. Its translation: CAWSLSRYNSPLHF. The full variable domain, its missing parts supplied by reference TRBV30 and TRBJ1-6, is SQTIHQWPATLVQPVGSPLSLECTVEGTSNPNLYWYRQAAGRGLQLLFYSVGIGQISSEVPQNLSASRPQDRQFILSSKKLLLSDSGFYLCAWSLSRYNSPLHFGNGTRLTVT.

This clone is classed as medium-sized (0.01 to 0.1%). The chain couples TRBV19 to TRBJ1-1, with 9 positions matching TRBD1. Germline V gene data show CDR1 as LNHDA and CDR2 as SQIVND (reference sequence). The junction had 7 bases not matched to a gene; V was cut back by 4 bases and J by 4 bases. The CDR3 runs 15 residues. CDR3 DNA sequence: TGTGCCAGTAGTACCGGACAGGGGACCCGCACTGAAGCTTTCTTT. Its translation is CASSTGQGTRTEAFF. The full variable domain, with the rest looked up from reference TRBV19 and TRBJ1-1, is DGGITQSPKYLFRKEGQNVTLSCEQNLNHDAMYWYRQDPGQGLRLIYYSQIVNDFQKGDIAEGYSVSREKKESFPLTVTSAQKNPTAFYLCASSTGQGTRTEAFFGQGTRLTVV.

This chain links TRBV19 with TRBJ1-5; 7 bases are shared with TRBD1. V shed 9 bases, J shed 4 bases, and the junction held 18 bases outside the gene matches. Germline values: CDR1 LNHDA, CDR2 SQIVND (reference sequence). The CDR3 is 17 amino acids. In nucleotides, the CDR3 is TGTGCCAGCAGGAGGCGATCCGGGACAGAGAGTAATCAGCCCCAGCATTTT. This gives the protein CASRRRSGTESNQPQHF. The variable domain in full, completed from reference TRBV19 and TRBJ1-5, reads DGGITQSPKYLFRKEGQNVTLSCEQNLNHDAMYWYRQDPGQGLRLIYYSQIVNDFQKGDIAEGYSVSREKKESFPLTVTSAQKNPTAFYLCASRRRSGTESNQPQHFGDGTRLSIL.

A single count supports this clone. The chain uses TRBV13 and TRBJ2-7; D not certain. Germline V gives CDR1 PRHDT, CDR2 FYEKMQ (reference sequence). V was pared by 4 bases and J by 2 bases, with 15 bases between. The CDR3 contains 15 residues. The CDR3 DNA is TGTGCCAGCAGCTCCCGACGGGCGGCTACCTACGAGCAGTACTTC. Residues: CASSSRRAATYEQYF.

J is TRBJ1-2 and V is TRBV6-5; D may be TRBD1 (5 bases). This CDR3 has 13 residues. The V and J ends lost 5 bases and 4 bases respectively, with 11 bases between them. Germline CDR1 reads MNHEY; CDR2 reads SVGAGI. The CDR3 bases are TGTGCCAGCAGTAGGGGTCTTGTCTATGGCTACACCTTC. Translation: CASSRGLVYGYTF.

This clone was found a few times. This chain links TRBV5-1 with TRBJ1-1; D is uncertain. The CDR3 length is 13 residues. V dropped 2 bases and J dropped 1 base, with 6 bases sitting between them. The germline V gene has CDR1 SGHRS and CDR2 YFSETQ. The CDR3: CASSFLENTEAFF. The CDR3 bases are TGCGCCAGCAGCTTTCTAGAGAACACTGAAGCTTTCTTT.

This chain connects TRBV27 to TRBJ2-3; possibly TRBD1 for D (5 bases). Germline-derived CDR1 and CDR2 are MNHEY and SMNVEV (reference sequence). Trimming removed 4 bases from V and 15 bases from J, with 17 bases in between. This CDR3 region has 12 residues. In nucleotides, the CDR3 is TGTGCCAGCAGTTCCCGCCAACAGGTTGCTTATTTT. It specifies CASSSRQQVAYF.

This chain joins TRBV9 and TRBJ1-6; TRBD1 matches 8 bases. The V segment lost 3 bases and the J segment 8 bases; nucleotides outside the gene matches: 4. From germline, CDR1 is SGDLS and CDR2 YYNGEE. The CDR3 is made up of 14 amino acids. The CDR3 is CASSAGQDHSPLHF. The CDR3 nucleotides are TGTGCCAGCAGCGCGGGACAGGATCATTCACCCCTCCACTTT.

This chain joins TRBV5-1 and TRBJ2-2, with D hard to call. The CDR3 totals 16 residues. Trimming removed 2 bases from V and 3 bases from J, with 14 bases in between. Per germline, CDR1 SGHRS and CDR2 YFSETQ. The CDR3 DNA sequence: TGCGCCAGCAGCTTAGGTCCCGACCGGGACACCGGGGAGCTGTTTTTT. Its translation: CASSLGPDRDTGELFF.

This clone is medium-sized by share. This chain links TRBV6-1 with TRBJ2-1; TRBD2 agrees at 10 bases. V gave up 6 bases and J gave up 6 bases; unmatched junction bases: 5. The CDR3 loop spans 14 amino acids. CDR1 is MNHNS, CDR2 SASEGT, per germline. CDR3 protein: CASSAGLASNEQFF. The CDR3 region has the DNA TGTGCCAGCAGCGCGGGACTAGCGAGCAATGAGCAGTTCTTC.

The chain combines TRBV6-4 with TRBJ1-2, with 7 bases aligning to TRBD1. The CDR3 is 12 amino acids. Germline V gene data show CDR1 as MRHNA and CDR2 as SNTAGT. Trimming took 1 base from V and 7 from J; bases not matched to a gene: 0. DNA of the CDR3: TGTGCCAGCAGTGACTACAGGGGTGGCTACACCTTC. Residues: CASSDYRGGYTF.

In DNA form, the CDR3 reads TGCGCCAGCAGCCTGGGACAGGGGTATTATGGCTACACCTTC. It specifies CASSLGQGYYGYTF. The rearrangement uses TRBV5-1 and TRBJ1-2, with 10 bases matching TRBD1. V shed 4 bases, J shed 5 bases, and the junction held 5 bases outside the gene matches. Per the germline V gene, CDR1 is SGHRS and CDR2 is YFSETQ. This CDR3 is built from 14 residues.

The rearrangement uses TRBV6-6 and TRBJ2-5, with 7 bases that match TRBD1. Germline trimming cut 6 bases from V and 3 bases from J; bases unmatched to any gene: 10. Germline CDR1 is MNHNY and CDR2 is SVGAGI (reference sequence). The CDR3 has 15 residues. Here the CDR3 DNA reads TGTGCCAGCAGAGCAACCGGGACAGTAGAAGAGACCCAGTACTTC. Translated: CASRATGTVEETQYF.

The chain employs TRBV11-2 and TRBJ2-1; D unresolved. The CDR3 has 14 residues. The V gene's germline CDR1 is SGHAT and CDR2 FQNNGV. Trimming shortened V by 0 bases and J by 7 bases, and 10 bases separated the two germline ends. The CDR3 nucleotides are TGTGCCAGCAGCTTAGAGATTAGCAGGAATGAGCAGTTCTTC. Its protein product is CASSLEISRNEQFF.

The chain couples TRBV2 to TRBJ2-7; 7 bases are shared with TRBD1. CDR3 size: 16 residues. Germline CDR1 reads SNHLY; CDR2 reads FYNNEI. V gave up 8 bases and J gave up 3 bases; unmatched junction bases: 16. CDR3 bases: TGTGCCAGCGCTCGAATAGGACAGGCCAGCATCTACGAGCAGTACTTC. Translated, it gives CASARIGQASIYEQYF.